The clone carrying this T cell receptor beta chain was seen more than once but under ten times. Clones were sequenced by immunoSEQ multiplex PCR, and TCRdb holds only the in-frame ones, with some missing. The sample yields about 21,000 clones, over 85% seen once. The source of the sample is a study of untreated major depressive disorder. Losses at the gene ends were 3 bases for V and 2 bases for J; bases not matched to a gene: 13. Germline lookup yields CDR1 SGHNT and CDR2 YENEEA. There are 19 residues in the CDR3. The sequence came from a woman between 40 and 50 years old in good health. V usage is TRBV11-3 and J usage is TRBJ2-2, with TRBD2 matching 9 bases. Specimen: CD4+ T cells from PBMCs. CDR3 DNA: TGTGCCAGCAGCTTTGGCTCAAATCTAGCGGGAAGAAACACCGGGGAGCTGTTTTTT. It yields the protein CASSFGSNLAGRNTGELFF.